This T cell receptor beta chain was obtained from a study of blood T cell repertoires in COVID-19. Study information: COVID-19 samples from acute and convalescent phases originated in the United States, Italy and Spain. In each case, the material was cDNA or gDNA derived from T cells, B-cell-depleted T cells, or PBMCs.

This clone is a singleton in its sample. The CDR3 runs 13 residues. The V and J ends lost 2 bases and 8 bases, in that order; junction bases with no gene match: 2. The germline V gene encodes CDR1 MNHEY and CDR2 SVGEGT. How the authors handled the data: Estimated nucleated cell counts came from reference gene primer amplification. TCRdb's table, derived via immunoSEQ multiplex PCR, lists solely in-frame clones and lacks some. That table furnishes V, J and clone size, whereas the DNA furnished D and trimming. The sample shows 300,000 or so clones, more than 75% of them seen only once. The TCR was taken from a woman in her 50s with acute or convalescent COVID-19. V usage is TRBV6-2 or TRBV6-3 and J usage is TRBJ2-3; 9 bases fit TRBD2. Specimen: peripheral blood. The CDR3 nucleotides are TGTGCCAGCAGTTACGAGCGGGAGGCTACGCAGTATTTT. This sequence encodes CASSYEREATQYF.